This entry lists 8 T cell receptor beta chains sequenced from one sample in a study of T cell responses to AZD1222 COVID-19 vaccine. Only in-frame clones appear in the TCRdb table, and some are missing; sequencing was by immunoSEQ multiplex PCR. The table lists around 100,000 clones, about 89% of them singletons. Sequences were derived from peripheral blood, sampled 28 days after the second AZD1222 dose. The receptors stem from an adult who received the AZD1222 COVID-19 vaccine.

The chain is built from TRBV7-2 and TRBJ2-7, with a tentative D call TRBD2 (6 bases). This CDR3 spans 12 amino acids. The ends were cut back, 4 bases at V and 5 bases at J, with 9 bases in the middle. In germline, CDR1 is SGHTA, CDR2 FQGNSA. The CDR3 region is CASSSTRNEQYF. CDR3 coding DNA: TGTGCCAGCAGCTCGACTAGAAACGAGCAGTACTTC.

The table lists this clone with a count of one. The chain joins TRBV5-5 to TRBJ1-2; D possibly corresponds to TRBD1 (5 bases). This CDR3 is 14 amino acids long. Germline CDR1 reads SGHKS; CDR2 reads YYEKEE (reference sequence). V was trimmed by 0 bases and J by 5 bases, leaving 11 bases between them. This CDR3 reads CASSLAEGTYGYTF. The CDR3 DNA is TGTGCCAGCAGCTTGGCCGAGGGGACGTATGGCTACACCTTC.

CDR3 region: CASSSGLARSSTGELFF. In nucleotides, the CDR3 is TGTGCCAGCAGCTCCGGACTAGCCCGGTCGAGTACCGGGGAGCTGTTTTTT. The chain employs TRBV7-8 and TRBJ2-2; 8 bases agree with TRBD2. V shed 4 bases, J shed 5 bases, and the junction held 12 bases outside the gene matches. Germline V gives CDR1 SGHVS, CDR2 FQNEAQ. The CDR3 totals 17 residues. Variable domain in full (rest from reference TRBV7-8 and TRBJ2-2): GAGVSQSPRYKVAKRGQDVALRCDPISGHVSLFWYQQALGQGPEFLTYFQNEAQLDKSGLPSDRFFAERPEGSVSTLKIQRTQQEDSAVYLCASSSGLARSSTGELFFGEGSRLTVL.

V is TRBV6-2 or TRBV6-3 and J is TRBJ2-1; tentative D call: TRBD1 (6 bases). Trimming stripped 0 bases from V and 3 bases from J, with 9 bases between. This CDR3 is 15 amino acids long. The germline CDR1 and CDR2 sequences are MNHEY and SVGEGT. The DNA of the CDR3 is TGTGCCAGCAGTTACTCGATGGACAGCTACAATGAGCAGTTCTTC. Residues: CASSYSMDSYNEQFF.

This chain connects TRBV5-1 to TRBJ1-1; 7 bases are shared with TRBD1. V lost 1 base to trimming and J lost 1 base; unmatched junction nucleotides: 4. Germline V gene lookup returns CDR1 SGHRS and CDR2 YFSETQ. This CDR3 has 15 amino acids. The CDR3 region has the DNA TGCGCCAGCAGCTTGACAGGGGCGCAGAACACTGAAGCTTTCTTT. Translated: CASSLTGAQNTEAFF. Full variable domain (rest looked up from reference TRBV5-1 and TRBJ1-1): KAGVTQTPRYLIKTRGQQVTLSCSPISGHRSVSWYQQTPGQGLQFLFEYFSETQRNKGNFPGRFSGRQFSNSRSEMNVSTLELGDSALYLCASSLTGAQNTEAFFGQGTRLTVV.

This chain uses TRBV1 with TRBJ1-6; the table's D call TRBD1 went unverified against the DNA. TRBV1 is a listed pseudogene. This CDR3 is 21 amino acids long. CDR3 nucleotide sequence: TGCACCAGCAGCCAAGACCCCCTGGTCCAGGGGAATCGAGTCGGCAATTCACCCCTCCACTTT. Protein: CTSSQDPLVQGNRVGNSPLHF.

The rearrangement links TRBV11-3 to TRBJ2-5; the D call may be TRBD1 or TRBD2 (5 bases each). Trimming took off 5 bases at V and 6 bases at J, with 16 bases between the two ends. The CDR3 covers 14 residues. Germline loops: CDR1 SGHNT, CDR2 YENEEA. The CDR3 nucleotides are TGTGCCAGCAGCCTAGCCCGGGGCTCGAAGACCCAGTACTTC. Amino acids: CASSLARGSKTQYF.

The chain employs TRBV3-1 (or the pseudogene TRBV3-2) and TRBJ2-6; possibly TRBD2 for D (5 bases). The V and J ends lost 4 bases and 1 base respectively, with 11 bases between them. Germline lookup yields CDR1 LGHDT and CDR2 YNNKEL (reference sequence). This CDR3 has 16 residues. The CDR3 nucleotides are TGTGCCAGCAGCCTCCCCGGAGGATCTGGGGCCAACGTCCTGACTTTC. Translation: CASSLPGGSGANVLTF.